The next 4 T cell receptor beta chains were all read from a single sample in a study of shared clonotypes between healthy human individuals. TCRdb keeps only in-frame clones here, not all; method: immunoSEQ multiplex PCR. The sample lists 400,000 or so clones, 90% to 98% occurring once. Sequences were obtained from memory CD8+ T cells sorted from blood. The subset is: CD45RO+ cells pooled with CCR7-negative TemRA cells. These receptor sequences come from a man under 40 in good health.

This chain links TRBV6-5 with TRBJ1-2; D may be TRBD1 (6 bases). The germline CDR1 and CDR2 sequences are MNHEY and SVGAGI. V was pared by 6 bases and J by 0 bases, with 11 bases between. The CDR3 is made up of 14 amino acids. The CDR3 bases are TGTGCCAGCAGACTAGGGGGTTCTAACTATGGCTACACCTTC. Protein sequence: CASRLGGSNYGYTF.

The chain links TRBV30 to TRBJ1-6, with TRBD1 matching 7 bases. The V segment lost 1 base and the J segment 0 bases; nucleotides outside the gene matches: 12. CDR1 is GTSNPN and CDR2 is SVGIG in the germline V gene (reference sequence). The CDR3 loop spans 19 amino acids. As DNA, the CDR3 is TGTGCCTGGAGTGGTGTGACAGGGTTCCCCAGCTCCTATAATTCACCCCTCCACTTT. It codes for CAWSGVTGFPSSYNSPLHF.

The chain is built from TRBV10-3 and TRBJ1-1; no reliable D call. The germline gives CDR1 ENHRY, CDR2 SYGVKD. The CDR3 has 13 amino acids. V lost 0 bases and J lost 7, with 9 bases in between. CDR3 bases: TGTGCCATCAGTGAGTCGCGCAGAAGTGAAGCTTTCTTT. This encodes CAISESRRSEAFF.

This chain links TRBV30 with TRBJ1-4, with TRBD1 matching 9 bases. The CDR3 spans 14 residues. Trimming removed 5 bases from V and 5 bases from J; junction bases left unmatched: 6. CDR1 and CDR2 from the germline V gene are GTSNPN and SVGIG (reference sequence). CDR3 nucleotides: TGTGCCTGGGGTACCGGGACAGGGAATGAAAAACTGTTTTTT. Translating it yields CAWGTGTGNEKLFF.